This passage covers 23 T cell receptor beta chains from one sample sequenced in a study of T cells in Graves' hyperthyroidism and ophthalmopathy. Researchers took RNA transcripts and amplified the TCR beta CDR3 regions from them. Carried out on the TCR CDR3, a first-round RT-PCR used the HTBI primer set. TCRdb ran MiXCR on the multiplex PCR reads and lists one entry per CDR3 protein. Of approximately 560,000 distinct CDR3 sequences detected, about a sixth appear once; the ten largest clones hold roughly 6.6%. Sequencing used blood. These TCRs come from a woman under 40 with Graves' hyperthyroidism.

The chain carries TRBV6-5 and TRBJ1-6, with D perhaps matching TRBD1 (6 bases). V was shortened by 2 bases and J by 10 bases, with 21 bases between the two germline ends. Germline CDR1 MNHEY, CDR2 SVGAGI. The CDR3 spans 17 residues. CDR3 loop: CASSYRRDRSEGSPLHF. The DNA for the CDR3 is TGTGCCAGCAGTTACCGCCGCGACAGGAGTGAGGGGTCACCCCTCCACTTT.

A single count supports this clonotype. A much larger clone differs from this one at a single base, so this may be a read error. The CDR3 DNA reads TGTGCCGGCAGCGCGACAGGGGTTGGCGAGCAGTACTTC. This gives the protein CAGSATGVGEQYF. This chain uses TRBV7-2 with TRBJ2-7; 8 positions agree with TRBD1. Germline V gives CDR1 SGHTA, CDR2 FQGNSA. This CDR3 comprises 13 residues.

This clonotype was seen repeatedly, ten times or more. J is TRBJ2-7 and V is TRBV20-1; D assignment may be TRBD1 or TRBD2 (5 bases each). Per germline, CDR1 DFQATT and CDR2 SNEGSKA (reference sequence). The CDR3 spans 14 residues. Trimming took off 0 bases at V and 2 bases at J, with 11 bases between the two ends. DNA for the CDR3: TGCAGTGCTAGAGATAAGAGGGGACCCTACGAGCAGTACTTC. It is translated as CSARDKRGPYEQYF.

This clonotype was counted many times. V is TRBV28 and J is TRBJ1-4; the match to TRBD1 covers 7 bases. V lost 4 bases and J lost 0; bases outside the gene matches: 8. The length of the CDR3 is 17 residues. Germline V gives CDR1 MDHEN, CDR2 SYDVKM. For the CDR3, the DNA is TGTGCCAGCAGTTCCCCGACAGGGATTGCAACTAATGAAAAACTGTTTTTT. Protein product: CASSSPTGIATNEKLFF.

Comment on this clonotype: The junction shows a germline mismatch at one end, possibly a read error. This chain connects TRBV30 to TRBJ1-2; D not resolved. Germline CDR1 and CDR2: GTSNPN and SVGIG (reference sequence). The CDR3 covers 11 residues. The CDR3 loop reads CAWNLIYGCTF. In DNA form, the CDR3 reads TGTGCCTGGAACCTTATCTATGGCTGCACCTTC.

This clonotype showed up many times. The chain employs TRBV10-3 and TRBJ2-7, with D possibly matching TRBD1 (5 bases). The germline gives CDR1 ENHRY, CDR2 SYGVKD. The V end was cut by 2 bases, the J end by 7 bases, with 12 bases between. This CDR3 has 13 amino acids. The CDR3 reads CAISEVRGLEQYF. CDR3 in DNA: TGTGCCATCAGTGAGGTTAGGGGCTTGGAGCAGTACTTC.

This clonotype was recorded a few times. V is TRBV2 and J is TRBJ1-5; 7 nucleotides match TRBD1. V lost 7 bases and J lost 3; bases outside the gene matches: 12. The CDR3 consists of 16 residues. The germline V gene encodes CDR1 SNHLY and CDR2 FYNNEI. The CDR3 DNA reads as TGTGCCAGCATAGGTCGGCTAGGGGGCATCAATCAGCCCCAGCATTTT. It translates to CASIGRLGGINQPQHF.

Many counts were recorded for this clonotype. The chain links TRBV20-1 to TRBJ2-3; D might be TRBD1 or TRBD2, each matching 5 bases. The CDR3 runs to 14 residues. V lost 5 bases and J lost 1, with 13 bases in between. CDR1 and CDR2 from the germline V gene are DFQATT and SNEGSKA (reference sequence). DNA for the CDR3: TGCAGTGCTCAACCGGGACCGGGCACAGATACGCAGTATTTT. This encodes CSAQPGPGTDTQYF.

This clonotype was counted ten times or more. The chain links TRBV29-1 to TRBJ1-1; tentative D call: TRBD1 (5 bases). Germline CDR1 SQVTM, CDR2 ANQGSEA. The ends were cut back, 2 bases at V and 9 bases at J, with 16 bases in the middle. The CDR3 runs to 13 residues. CDR3 residues: CSVETPRGFQAFF. In DNA form, the CDR3 reads TGCAGCGTTGAAACCCCTAGGGGATTTCAAGCTTTCTTT.

This clonotype was recorded many times. The chain carries TRBV10-2 and TRBJ2-1, with 10 bases that match TRBD2. The CDR3 contains 18 residues. Germline values: CDR1 WSHSY, CDR2 SAAADI. J gave up 2 bases and V 3 bases, and 10 bases lay outside the gene matches. The CDR3 region has the DNA TGCGCCAGCAGTGACTTCCTAGGCGGACTAGCGGCCTACAATGAGCAGTTCTTC. Protein: CASSDFLGGLAAYNEQFF.

This clonotype was detected many times. The chain is built from TRBV12-3 or TRBV12-4 and TRBJ1-5; weak D call: TRBD1 (5 bases). The CDR3 has 18 residues. V was pared by 4 bases and J by 0 bases, with 19 bases between. The CDR3 reads CASSSGGLGDYSNQPQHF. The CDR3 nucleotides read TGTGCCAGCAGTTCGGGGGGGTTGGGGGACTATAGCAATCAGCCCCAGCATTTT.

The V and J genes are TRBV6-2 or TRBV6-3 and TRBJ1-2, with D maybe TRBD1 (5 bases). Trimming stripped 2 bases from V and 1 base from J, with 11 bases between. CDR3 size: 15 residues. Germline CDR1 is MNHEY and CDR2 is SVGEGT. CDR3: CASSYQAGRNYGYTF. CDR3 coding DNA: TGTGCCAGCAGTTACCAGGCGGGGCGTAACTATGGCTACACCTTC.

This clonotype has more than one count but fewer than ten. The V and J genes are TRBV20-1 and TRBJ1-2; D may be TRBD1 (5 bases). Per germline, CDR1 DFQATT and CDR2 SNEGSKA (reference sequence). Deletions cut 6 bases from V and 4 bases from J, with 18 bases between. The CDR3 extends over 14 amino acids. In DNA, the CDR3 is TGCAGTGCCGGGGGGGGGACTTCGCCCTATGGCTACACCTTC. The encoded protein is CSAGGGTSPYGYTF.

Ten or more counts support this clonotype. The chain carries TRBV6-1 and TRBJ1-4, with D possibly being TRBD1 (6 bases). V was pared by 5 bases and J by 5 bases, with 15 bases between. Germline V gene data show CDR1 as MNHNS and CDR2 as SASEGT. This CDR3 is built from 15 residues. Here the CDR3 DNA reads TGTGCCAGCAGTCCTAGGACAGTGCGGAATGAAAAACTGTTTTTT. Translation: CASSPRTVRNEKLFF.

This clonotype was detected a few times. The genes are TRBV28 and TRBJ2-1; D perhaps matches TRBD2 (5 bases). V was trimmed by 6 bases and J by 2 bases, leaving 14 bases between them. Germline V gene data show CDR1 as MDHEN and CDR2 as SYDVKM. CDR3 size: 15 residues. DNA for the CDR3: TGTGCCAGCAGGTGGACTTCTGTTACCTACAATGAGCAGTTCTTC. As protein: CASRWTSVTYNEQFF. Full variable domain (missing parts from reference TRBV28 and TRBJ2-1): DVKVTQSSRYLVKRTGEKVFLECVQDMDHENMFWYRQDPGLGLRLIYFSYDVKMKEKGDIPEGYSVSREKKERFSLILESASTNQTSMYLCASRWTSVTYNEQFFGPGTRLTVL.

A few counts support this clonotype. The V gene is TRBV6-2 or TRBV6-3, the J gene TRBJ2-7, with D tentatively TRBD1 (5 bases). The V and J ends lost 6 bases and 4 bases respectively, with 10 bases between them. CDR3 length equals 12 residues. Germline V CDR1 and CDR2: MNHEY, SVGEGT. The CDR3 reads CASRQTDYEQYF. The DNA of the CDR3 is TGTGCCAGCAGGCAGACAGATTACGAGCAGTACTTC.

This clonotype was seen a few times. A much bigger clone sits one base away, suggesting this may be a read error. This chain joins TRBV7-7 and TRBJ2-5; possible D gene TRBD2, 6 bases. This CDR3 contains 19 residues. The V gene's germline CDR1 is SSHAT and CDR2 FNYEAQ (reference sequence). CDR3 DNA: TGTGCTAGCAGCCCCGGACCCCTCCGAGTAGCGGAAGGTGGAGAGACCCAGTACTTC. Translated: CASSPGPLRVAEGGETQYF.

The chain is built from TRBV6-1 and TRBJ1-5; unclear D gene. V was trimmed by 8 bases and J by 6 bases, leaving 20 bases between them. Germline CDR1 reads MNHNS; CDR2 reads SASEGT. CDR3 length: 15 amino acids. The CDR3 spells CASGLVSIARQPQHF. The DNA for the CDR3 is TGTGCCAGCGGCTTGGTCAGCATCGCACGTCAGCCCCAGCATTTT.

This clonotype has at least ten counts. The chain uses TRBV28 and TRBJ1-5, with a tentative D call TRBD1 (5 bases). V was cut by 6 bases and J by 7 bases, with 19 bases left in between. CDR1 MDHEN and CDR2 SYDVKM come from the germline V gene. The CDR3 length is 15 residues. The CDR3 DNA sequence: TGTGCCAGCAGGAGACCAGCAGGGCCACGACAGCCCCAGCATTTT. This translates into CASRRPAGPRQPQHF.

This clonotype came up a few times. The chain combines TRBV5-8 with TRBJ2-1; 7 nucleotides line up with TRBD1. J lost 4 bases, V lost 6 bases, and 10 bases had no gene match. This CDR3 has 15 amino acids. Germline V gene sequence: CDR1 SGHTS, CDR2 YDEGEE. The CDR3 nucleotides read TGTGCCAGCATCCCGACAGGGACAGCATACAATGAGCAGTTCTTC. As protein: CASIPTGTAYNEQFF.

The sample holds many counts of this clonotype. In DNA form, the CDR3 reads TGTGCCAGCAGCCCAGGACTAGTCAATACGAACAATGAGCAGTTCTTC. Translated, it gives CASSPGLVNTNNEQFF. The V call is TRBV3-1, the J call TRBJ2-1; TRBD2 aligns across 7 bases. CDR3 size: 16 residues. The germline CDR1 and CDR2 sequences are LGHDT and YNNKEL (reference sequence). V lost 4 bases, J lost 5 bases, and 11 bases stayed unmatched.

The chain employs TRBV18 and TRBJ2-2; D is unresolved. Per the germline V gene, CDR1 is KGHSH and CDR2 is LQKENI. V was clipped by 5 bases and J by 4 bases, with 11 bases between them. The CDR3 totals 14 residues. CDR3 bases: TGTGCCAGCTCATCCTCAGCCAGCACCGGGGAGCTGTTTTTT. It encodes CASSSSASTGELFF.

Notes on this clonotype: A single base separates this from a much larger clone, so it may be a read error. V is TRBV30 and J is TRBJ2-7; 10 nucleotides line up with TRBD2. Germline V gene lookup returns CDR1 GTSNPN and CDR2 SVGIG (reference sequence). The CDR3 has 13 amino acids. CDR3 sequence: CAWSGLAGVGQHF. CDR3 bases: TGTGCCTGGAGTGGCCTAGCGGGAGTGGGGCAGCACTTC. Based on the CDR3 plus reference TRBV30 and TRBJ2-7, the full variable domain is SQTIHQWPATLVQPVGSPLSLECTVEGTSNPNLYWYRQAAGRGLQLLFYSVGIGQISSEVPQNLSASRPQDRQFILSSKKLLLSDSGFYLCAWSGLAGVGQHFGPGTRLTVT.